These T cell receptor beta chains were read from a single sample in a study of T cells after yellow fever vaccination. In TCRdb, the 5' RACE reads were re-called with MiXCR into one record per CDR3 protein. The sample has nearly 300,000 distinct CDR3 sequences; 7.5% to 9% are singletons. Sequencing was performed on CD4+ T cells sorted from PBMCs, taken 5 days after the yellow fever booster vaccination. The receptors originated from a man younger than 35 who received the YFV17D yellow fever vaccine. The CDR3 runs from the conserved cysteine through the conserved F or W. The D gene is left open where the match is weak. A clone size is listed for some rows: how often the clone was seen (once, few, many), or a class if it is expanded.

D gene: TRBD1; J gene: TRBJ2-3; V gene: TRBV7-3; clone size: -; CDR3 DNA: TGTGCCAGCAGTAGACAGGGGCAAGATACGCAGTATTTT; CDR3 protein: CASSRQGQDTQYF
D gene: -; J gene: TRBJ1-2; V gene: TRBV7-2; clone size: few; CDR3 DNA: TGTGCCAGCAGCTTAAATCCGGGACCTAACTATGGCTACACCTTC; CDR3 protein: CASSLNPGPNYGYTF
D gene: -; J gene: TRBJ2-6; V gene: TRBV15; clone size: -; CDR3 DNA: TGTGCCACCAGCAAGGACAGCACCATCTCTGGGGCCAACGTCCTGACTTTC; CDR3 protein: CATSKDSTISGANVLTF
D gene: TRBD2; J gene: TRBJ2-2; V gene: TRBV10-3; clone size: -; CDR3 DNA: TGTGCCATCAGTGGGGGACTAGCAAACACCGGGGAGCTGTTTTTT; CDR3 protein: CAISGGLANTGELFF
D gene: -; J gene: TRBJ2-1; V gene: TRBV6-2/TRBV6-3; clone size: -; CDR3 DNA: TGTGCCAGCAGTCCCTTCCCCATGAGATTCTCCTACAATGAGCAGTTCTTC; CDR3 protein: CASSPFPMRFSYNEQFF
D gene: TRBD1; J gene: TRBJ1-2; V gene: TRBV20-1; clone size: -; CDR3 DNA: TGCAGTGCTCCTCCAGGACAGGGATTGTCAGCTAACTATGGCTACACCTTC; CDR3 protein: CSAPPGQGLSANYGYTF
D gene: -; J gene: TRBJ2-1; V gene: TRBV24-1; clone size: few; CDR3 DNA: TGTGCCACCAGTGACCCTAACGGGGTTAATGAGCAGTTCTTC; CDR3 protein: CATSDPNGVNEQFF
D gene: TRBD1; J gene: TRBJ2-4; V gene: TRBV13; clone size: -; CDR3 DNA: TGTGCCAGCAGCCCCCGGGACAGGGATGGAAACATTCAGTACTTC; CDR3 protein: CASSPRDRDGNIQYF
D gene: -; J gene: TRBJ1-5; V gene: TRBV6-5; clone size: -; CDR3 DNA: TGTGCCAGCAGCCCTCGGGGGAATCAGCCCCAGCATTTT; CDR3 protein: CASSPRGNQPQHF
D gene: TRBD2; J gene: TRBJ2-7; V gene: TRBV11-2; clone size: few; CDR3 DNA: TGTGCCAGCAGCTTAGTGAGCGGGAGATTCTACGAGCAGTACTTC; CDR3 protein: CASSLVSGRFYEQYF
D gene: -; J gene: TRBJ2-1; V gene: TRBV20-1; clone size: -; CDR3 DNA: TGCAGTGCTAGTACCGGGGCCGACAATGAGCAGTTCTTC; CDR3 protein: CSASTGADNEQFF
D gene: -; J gene: TRBJ2-3; V gene: TRBV7-9; clone size: many; CDR3 DNA: TGTGCCAGCAGCTTAGTTTTTATCACAGATACGCAGTATTTT; CDR3 protein: CASSLVFITDTQYF
D gene: TRBD2; J gene: TRBJ2-2; V gene: TRBV5-1; clone size: many; CDR3 DNA: TGCGCCAGTCGAGCGGGGGGGCCTCGCACCGGGGAGCTGTTTTTT; CDR3 protein: CASRAGGPRTGELFF
D gene: -; J gene: TRBJ2-7; V gene: TRBV24-1; clone size: -; CDR3 DNA: TGTGCCACCAGTGCCCTTGACATCTATTACGAGCAGTACTTC; CDR3 protein: CATSALDIYYEQYF
D gene: -; J gene: TRBJ2-3; V gene: TRBV5-1; clone size: many; CDR3 DNA: TGTGCCAGCAGCTTGACAGATACGCAGTATTTT; CDR3 protein: CASSLTDTQYF
D gene: -; J gene: TRBJ1-1; V gene: TRBV6-5; clone size: few; CDR3 DNA: TGTGCCAGCAGGGGGGAGGGAGCGAGGCCGAACACTGAAGCTTTCTTT; CDR3 protein: CASRGEGARPNTEAFF
D gene: -; J gene: TRBJ2-1; V gene: TRBV30; clone size: -; CDR3 DNA: TGTGCCTGGAGTCGGTACTACAATGAGCAGTTCTTC; CDR3 protein: CAWSRYYNEQFF
D gene: -; J gene: TRBJ1-2; V gene: TRBV7-8; clone size: -; CDR3 DNA: TGTGCCAGCAGCTTAGGTCGTAGGAACTATGGCTACACCTTC; CDR3 protein: CASSLGRRNYGYTF
D gene: -; J gene: TRBJ2-1; V gene: TRBV9; clone size: few; CDR3 DNA: TGTGCCAGCAGCGTAGCTAGTGCCCCGGGGGTCCATGAGCAGTTCTTC; CDR3 protein: CASSVASAPGVHEQFF
D gene: TRBD1; J gene: TRBJ2-2; V gene: TRBV30; clone size: -; CDR3 DNA: TGTGCCTGGAGTGGGGGACAGGGGCCCGGGGAGCTGTTTTTT; CDR3 protein: CAWSGGQGPGELFF
D gene: TRBD2; J gene: TRBJ2-2; V gene: TRBV12-3/TRBV12-4; clone size: -; CDR3 DNA: TGTGCCAGCAGTCAGAGCGGGGGGAACACCGGGGAGCTGTTTTTT; CDR3 protein: CASSQSGGNTGELFF
D gene: TRBD2; J gene: TRBJ2-1; V gene: TRBV3-1; clone size: -; CDR3 DNA: TGTGCCAGCAGCCCGAACCCCGGACTAGCGGGGTACAATGAGCAGTTCTTC; CDR3 protein: CASSPNPGLAGYNEQFF
D gene: -; J gene: TRBJ2-5; V gene: TRBV5-1; clone size: many; CDR3 DNA: TGCGCCAGCAGCGAGGGGGGGACGTTCGGGGAGACCCAGTACTTC; CDR3 protein: CASSEGGTFGETQYF
D gene: -; J gene: TRBJ2-1; V gene: TRBV2; clone size: -; CDR3 DNA: TGTGCCAGCAGTGTCCCAACCCGAGAGCAGTTCTTC; CDR3 protein: CASSVPTREQFF
D gene: -; J gene: TRBJ1-1; V gene: TRBV5-1; clone size: many; CDR3 DNA: TGCGCCAGCAGCTTGGGGGCGATCGGAGGCTCCGTGAATGCTTTCTTT; CDR3 protein: CASSLGAIGGSVNAFF
D gene: TRBD1; J gene: TRBJ2-3; V gene: TRBV28; clone size: many; CDR3 DNA: TGTGCCAGCAGTTTGCAGGGGGCGGGATGGGATACGCAGTATTTT; CDR3 protein: CASSLQGAGWDTQYF
D gene: TRBD1; J gene: TRBJ1-2; V gene: TRBV7-3; clone size: -; CDR3 DNA: TGTGCCAGCAGCGAGACAGGGTTTGGAGGCTACACCTTC; CDR3 protein: CASSETGFGGYTF
D gene: -; J gene: TRBJ2-1; V gene: TRBV2; clone size: -; CDR3 DNA: TGTGCCAGCAAAATGCAGGGAAATGAGCAGTTCTTC; CDR3 protein: CASKMQGNEQFF